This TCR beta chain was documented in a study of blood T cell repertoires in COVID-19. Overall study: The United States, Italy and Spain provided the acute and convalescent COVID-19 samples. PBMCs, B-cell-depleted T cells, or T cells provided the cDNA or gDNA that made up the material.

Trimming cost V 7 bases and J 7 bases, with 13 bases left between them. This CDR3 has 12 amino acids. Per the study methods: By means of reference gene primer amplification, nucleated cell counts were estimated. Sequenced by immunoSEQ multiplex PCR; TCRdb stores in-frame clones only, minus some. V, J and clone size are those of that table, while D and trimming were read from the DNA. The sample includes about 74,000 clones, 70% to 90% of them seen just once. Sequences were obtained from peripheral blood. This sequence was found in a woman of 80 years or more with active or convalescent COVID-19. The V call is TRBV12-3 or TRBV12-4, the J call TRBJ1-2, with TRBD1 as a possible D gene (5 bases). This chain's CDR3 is CASTGGGGGYTF. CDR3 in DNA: TGTGCCAGCACCGGGGGGGGTGGTGGCTACACCTTC.